This entry features one T cell receptor (beta chain) sequence. The authors' processing: Amplified reference gene primers provided the basis for estimating nucleated cell counts. Data came from immunoSEQ multiplex PCR; TCRdb stores just in-frame clones and leaves some out. Clonal size and the V and J genes are those of that table, whereas D and trimming came from the DNA. Of around 20,000 clones in the sample, 70% to 90% were seen once. These data originate in a study of blood T cell repertoires in COVID-19. As for the study in general: Samples of COVID-19 (acute and convalescent) were obtained from the United States, Italy and Spain. The analysed material was cDNA or gDNA that came from T cells, B-cell-depleted T cells, or PBMCs.

The V gene's germline CDR1 is GTSNPN and CDR2 SVGIG (reference sequence). CDR3 length: 12 residues. Trimming removed 5 bases at V and 4 bases at J, with 11 bases between. The genes are TRBV30 and TRBJ1-2; the D gene is possibly TRBD1 (6 bases). The clonotype originates from a human donor with active COVID-19. The donor label of this sample is uncertain. Specimen: peripheral blood. The CDR3 region is CAWAGGIYGYTF. As DNA, the CDR3 is TGTGCCTGGGCGGGGGGCATCTATGGCTACACCTTC.